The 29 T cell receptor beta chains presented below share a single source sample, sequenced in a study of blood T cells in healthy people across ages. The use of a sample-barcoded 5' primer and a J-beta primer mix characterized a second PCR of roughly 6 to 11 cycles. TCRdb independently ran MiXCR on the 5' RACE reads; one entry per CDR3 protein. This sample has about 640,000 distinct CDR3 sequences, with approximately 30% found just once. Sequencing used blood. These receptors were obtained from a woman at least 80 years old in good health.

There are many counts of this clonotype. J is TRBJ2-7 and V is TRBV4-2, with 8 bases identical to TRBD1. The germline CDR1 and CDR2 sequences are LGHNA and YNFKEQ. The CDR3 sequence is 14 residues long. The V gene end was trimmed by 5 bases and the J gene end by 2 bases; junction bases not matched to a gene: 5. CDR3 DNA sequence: TGTGCCAGCAGCAACGGACAGGGCCCCTACGAGCAGTACTTC. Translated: CASSNGQGPYEQYF.

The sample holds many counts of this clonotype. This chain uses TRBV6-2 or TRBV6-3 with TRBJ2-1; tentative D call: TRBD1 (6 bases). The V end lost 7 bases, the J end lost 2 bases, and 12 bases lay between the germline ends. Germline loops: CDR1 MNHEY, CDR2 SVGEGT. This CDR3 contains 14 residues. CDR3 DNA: TGTGCCAGCACCGGGACACCTACCTACAATGAGCAGTTCTTC. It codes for CASTGTPTYNEQFF.

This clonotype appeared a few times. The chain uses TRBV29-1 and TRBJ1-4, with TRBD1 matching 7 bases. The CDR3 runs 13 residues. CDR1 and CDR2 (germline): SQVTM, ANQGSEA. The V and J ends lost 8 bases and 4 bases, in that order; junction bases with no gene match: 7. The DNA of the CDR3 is TGCAGCTCCCGGGACAGCCTTAATGAAAAACTGTTTTTT. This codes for CSSRDSLNEKLFF.

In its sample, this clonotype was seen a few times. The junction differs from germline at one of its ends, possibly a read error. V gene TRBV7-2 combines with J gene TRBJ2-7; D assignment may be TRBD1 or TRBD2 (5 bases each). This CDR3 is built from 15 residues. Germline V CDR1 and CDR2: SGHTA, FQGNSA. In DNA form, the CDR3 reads TGTGTCAGCAGCTTATCGGGGCTCGTTTCCTACGAGCAGTACTTC. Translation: CVSSLSGLVSYEQYF.

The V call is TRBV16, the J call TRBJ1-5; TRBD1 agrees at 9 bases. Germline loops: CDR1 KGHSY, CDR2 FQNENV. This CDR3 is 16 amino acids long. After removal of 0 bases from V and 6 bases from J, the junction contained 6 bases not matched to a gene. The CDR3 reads CASSQSGTGIGQPQHF. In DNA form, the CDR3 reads TGTGCCAGCAGCCAATCCGGGACAGGGATAGGTCAGCCCCAGCATTTT.

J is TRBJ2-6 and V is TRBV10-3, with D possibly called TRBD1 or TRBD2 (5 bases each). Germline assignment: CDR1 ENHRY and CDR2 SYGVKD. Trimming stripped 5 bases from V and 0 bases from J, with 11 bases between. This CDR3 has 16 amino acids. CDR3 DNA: TGTGCCATCAGTCCGGGACCCAGCTCTGGGGCCAACGTCCTGACTTTC. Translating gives CAISPGPSSGANVLTF.

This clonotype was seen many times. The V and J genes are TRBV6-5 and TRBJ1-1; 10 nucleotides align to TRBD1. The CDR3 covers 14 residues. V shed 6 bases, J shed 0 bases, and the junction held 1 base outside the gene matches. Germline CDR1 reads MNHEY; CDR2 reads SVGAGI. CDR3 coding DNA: TGTGCCAGCAGGGGGACAGGGGTGAACACTGAAGCTTTCTTT. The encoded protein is CASRGTGVNTEAFF.

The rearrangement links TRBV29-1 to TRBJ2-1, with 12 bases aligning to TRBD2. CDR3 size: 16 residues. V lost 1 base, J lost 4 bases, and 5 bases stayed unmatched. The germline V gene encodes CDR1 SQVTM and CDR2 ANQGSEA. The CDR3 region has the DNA TGCAGCGTTGAAGCGGCTAGCGGGAGGGCTTACAATGAGCAGTTCTTC. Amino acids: CSVEAASGRAYNEQFF.

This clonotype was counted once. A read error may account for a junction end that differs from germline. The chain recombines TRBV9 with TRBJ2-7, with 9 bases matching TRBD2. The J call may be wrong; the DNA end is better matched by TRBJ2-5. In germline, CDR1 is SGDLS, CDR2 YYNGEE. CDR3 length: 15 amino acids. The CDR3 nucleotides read TGCGCCAGCAGCGGTACCGGGACTAGCTATGAGACCCAGTACTTC. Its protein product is CASSGTGTSYETQYF.

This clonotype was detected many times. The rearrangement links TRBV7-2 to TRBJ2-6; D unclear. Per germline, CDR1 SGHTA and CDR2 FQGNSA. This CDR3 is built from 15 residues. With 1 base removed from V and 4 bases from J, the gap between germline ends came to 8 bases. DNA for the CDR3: TGTGCCAGCAGCTTAGTGGGGTCGGGGGCCAACGTCCTGACTTTC. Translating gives CASSLVGSGANVLTF.

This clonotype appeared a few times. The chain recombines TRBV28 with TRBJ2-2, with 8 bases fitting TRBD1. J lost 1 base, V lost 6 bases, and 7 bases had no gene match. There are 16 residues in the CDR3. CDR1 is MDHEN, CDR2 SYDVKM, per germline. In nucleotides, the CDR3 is TGTGCCAGCAGCCGGAGGACAGGGATGAACACCGGGGAGCTGTTTTTT. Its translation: CASSRRTGMNTGELFF.

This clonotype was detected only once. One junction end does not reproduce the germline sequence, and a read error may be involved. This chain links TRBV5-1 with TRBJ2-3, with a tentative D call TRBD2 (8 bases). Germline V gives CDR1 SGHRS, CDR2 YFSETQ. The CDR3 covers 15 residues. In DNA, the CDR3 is TGCGCCAGCAGCCGGGAGGGGGCGATGACAGATGCGCAGTATTTT. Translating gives CASSREGAMTDAQYF.

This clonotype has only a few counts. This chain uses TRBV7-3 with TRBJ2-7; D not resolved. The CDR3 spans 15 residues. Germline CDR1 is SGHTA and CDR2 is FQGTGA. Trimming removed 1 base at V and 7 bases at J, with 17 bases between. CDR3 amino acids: CASSLKGSGVSEQYF. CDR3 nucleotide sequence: TGTGCCAGCAGCTTAAAGGGCTCAGGCGTGAGTGAGCAGTACTTC.

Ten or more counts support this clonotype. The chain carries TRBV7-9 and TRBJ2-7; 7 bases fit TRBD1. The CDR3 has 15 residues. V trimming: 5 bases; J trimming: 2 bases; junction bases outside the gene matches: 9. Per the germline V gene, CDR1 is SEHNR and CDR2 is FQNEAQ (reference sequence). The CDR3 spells CASSGGDRVAYEQYF. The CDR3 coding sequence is TGTGCCAGCAGCGGGGGTGACAGGGTCGCCTACGAGCAGTACTTC.

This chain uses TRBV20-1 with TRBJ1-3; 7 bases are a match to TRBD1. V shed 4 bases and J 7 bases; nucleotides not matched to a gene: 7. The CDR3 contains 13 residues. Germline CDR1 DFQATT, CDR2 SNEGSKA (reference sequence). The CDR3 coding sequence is TGCAGTGCTATAGGACAGGCTCGTAACACCATATATTTT. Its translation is CSAIGQARNTIYF.

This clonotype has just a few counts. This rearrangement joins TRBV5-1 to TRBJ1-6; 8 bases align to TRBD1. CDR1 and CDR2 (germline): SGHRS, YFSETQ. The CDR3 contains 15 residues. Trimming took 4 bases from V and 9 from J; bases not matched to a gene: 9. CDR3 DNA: TGCGCCAGCAGCCCGCGGACAGGGCCTACTTCACCCCTCCACTTT. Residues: CASSPRTGPTSPLHF.

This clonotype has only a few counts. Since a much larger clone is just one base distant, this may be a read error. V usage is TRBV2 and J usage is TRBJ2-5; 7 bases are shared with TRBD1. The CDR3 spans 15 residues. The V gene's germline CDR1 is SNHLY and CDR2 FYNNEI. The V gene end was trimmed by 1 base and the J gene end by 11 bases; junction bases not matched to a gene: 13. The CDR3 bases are TGTGCCAGCAGTGAAGAAGGGGGCGTTTGGGCTGAGCAGTACTTC. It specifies CASSEEGGVWAEQYF.

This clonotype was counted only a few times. The CDR3 loop is CAIKSAVDQPQHF. The CDR3 nucleotides read TGTGCCATCAAGTCGGCCGTAGATCAGCCCCAGCATTTT. The chain employs TRBV10-3 and TRBJ1-5, with D unclear. Per germline, CDR1 ENHRY and CDR2 SYGVKD. The germline V and J ends were trimmed by 7 bases and 5 bases, with 12 bases remaining between them. The CDR3 loop spans 13 amino acids.

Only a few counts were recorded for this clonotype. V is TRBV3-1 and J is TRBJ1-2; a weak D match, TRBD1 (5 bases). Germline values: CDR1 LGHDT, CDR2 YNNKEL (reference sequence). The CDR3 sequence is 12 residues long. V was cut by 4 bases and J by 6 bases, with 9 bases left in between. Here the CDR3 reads CASSRGENGYTF. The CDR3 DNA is TGTGCCAGCAGCCGGGGGGAGAATGGCTACACCTTC. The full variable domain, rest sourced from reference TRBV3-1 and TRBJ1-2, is DTAVSQTPKYLVTQMGNDKSIKCEQNLGHDTMYWYKQDSKKFLKIMFSYNNKELIINETVPNRFSPKSPDKAHLNLHINSLELGDSAVYFCASSRGENGYTFGSGTRLTVV.

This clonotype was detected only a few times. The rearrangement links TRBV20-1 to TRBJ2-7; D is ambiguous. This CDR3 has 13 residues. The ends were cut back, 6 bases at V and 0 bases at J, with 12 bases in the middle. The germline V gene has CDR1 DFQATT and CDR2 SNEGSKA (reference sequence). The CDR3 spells CSASQDNSYEQYF. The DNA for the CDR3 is TGCAGTGCCAGCCAAGACAACTCCTACGAGCAGTACTTC.

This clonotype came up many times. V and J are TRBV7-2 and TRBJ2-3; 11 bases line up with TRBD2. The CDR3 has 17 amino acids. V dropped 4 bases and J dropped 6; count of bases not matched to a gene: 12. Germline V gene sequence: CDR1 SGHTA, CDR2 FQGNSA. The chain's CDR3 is CASSSTLTSGIRDTQYF. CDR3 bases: TGTGCCAGCAGCTCAACATTGACTAGCGGGATCAGGGATACGCAGTATTTT.

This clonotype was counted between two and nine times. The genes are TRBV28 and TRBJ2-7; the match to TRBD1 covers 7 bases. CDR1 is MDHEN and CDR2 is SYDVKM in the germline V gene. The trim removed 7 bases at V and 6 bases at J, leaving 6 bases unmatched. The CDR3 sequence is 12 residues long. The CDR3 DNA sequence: TGTGCCAGCACCTCGACAGGGCTCGAGCAGTACTTC. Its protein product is CASTSTGLEQYF.

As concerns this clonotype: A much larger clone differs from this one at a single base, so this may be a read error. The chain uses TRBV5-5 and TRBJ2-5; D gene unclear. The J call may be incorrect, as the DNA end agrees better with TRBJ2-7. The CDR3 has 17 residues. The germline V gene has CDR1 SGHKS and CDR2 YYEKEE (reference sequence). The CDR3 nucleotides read TGTGCCAGCAGCTTGGCCCTCTCAGAGACCGCCGCCTACGAGCAGTACTTC. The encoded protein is CASSLALSETAAYEQYF.

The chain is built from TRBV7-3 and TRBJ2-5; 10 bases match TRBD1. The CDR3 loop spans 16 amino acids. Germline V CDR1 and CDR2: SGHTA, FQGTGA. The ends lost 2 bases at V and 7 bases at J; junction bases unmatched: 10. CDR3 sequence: CASSLPTGGGTGTQYF. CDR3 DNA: TGTGCCAGCAGCTTACCGACAGGGGGCGGGACGGGGACCCAGTACTTC.

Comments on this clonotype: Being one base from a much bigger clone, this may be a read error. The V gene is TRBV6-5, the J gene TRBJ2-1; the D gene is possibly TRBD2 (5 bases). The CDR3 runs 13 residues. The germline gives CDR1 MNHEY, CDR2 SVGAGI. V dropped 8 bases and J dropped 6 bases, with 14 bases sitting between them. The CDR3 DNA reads TGTGCCAGCGGCGCCACTAGGTCCAATGAGCAGTTCTTC. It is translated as CASGATRSNEQFF.

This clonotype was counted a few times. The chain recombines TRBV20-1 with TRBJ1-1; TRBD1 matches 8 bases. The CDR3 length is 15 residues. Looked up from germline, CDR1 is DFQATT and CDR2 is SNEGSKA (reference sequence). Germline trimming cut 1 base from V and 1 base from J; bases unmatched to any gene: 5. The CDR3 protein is CSARAGQAPNTEAFF. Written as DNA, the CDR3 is TGCAGTGCTAGAGCGGGACAGGCGCCGAACACTGAAGCTTTCTTT.

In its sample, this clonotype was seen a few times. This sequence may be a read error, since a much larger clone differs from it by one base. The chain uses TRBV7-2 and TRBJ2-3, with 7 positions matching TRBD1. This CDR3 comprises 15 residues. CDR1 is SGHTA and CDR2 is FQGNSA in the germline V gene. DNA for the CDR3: TGTGCCAGCAGCCGGGACAGTCAGGACACAGATATGCAGTATTTT. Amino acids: CASSRDSQDTDMQYF.

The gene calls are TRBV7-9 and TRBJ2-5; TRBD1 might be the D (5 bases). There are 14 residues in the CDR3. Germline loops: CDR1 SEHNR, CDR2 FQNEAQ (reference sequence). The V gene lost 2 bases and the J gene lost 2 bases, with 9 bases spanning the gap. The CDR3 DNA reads TGTGCCAGCAGCTTAACGCAGGGTCAAGAGACCCAGTACTTC. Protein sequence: CASSLTQGQETQYF.

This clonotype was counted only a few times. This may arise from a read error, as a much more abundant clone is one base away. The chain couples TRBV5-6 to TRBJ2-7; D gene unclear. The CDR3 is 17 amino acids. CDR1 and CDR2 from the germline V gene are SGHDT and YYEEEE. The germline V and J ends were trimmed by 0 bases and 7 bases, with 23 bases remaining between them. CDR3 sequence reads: CASSLGVGDSRYNEQYF. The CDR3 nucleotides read TGTGCCAGCAGCTTGGGGGTAGGAGACTCTCGTTACAATGAGCAGTACTTC.